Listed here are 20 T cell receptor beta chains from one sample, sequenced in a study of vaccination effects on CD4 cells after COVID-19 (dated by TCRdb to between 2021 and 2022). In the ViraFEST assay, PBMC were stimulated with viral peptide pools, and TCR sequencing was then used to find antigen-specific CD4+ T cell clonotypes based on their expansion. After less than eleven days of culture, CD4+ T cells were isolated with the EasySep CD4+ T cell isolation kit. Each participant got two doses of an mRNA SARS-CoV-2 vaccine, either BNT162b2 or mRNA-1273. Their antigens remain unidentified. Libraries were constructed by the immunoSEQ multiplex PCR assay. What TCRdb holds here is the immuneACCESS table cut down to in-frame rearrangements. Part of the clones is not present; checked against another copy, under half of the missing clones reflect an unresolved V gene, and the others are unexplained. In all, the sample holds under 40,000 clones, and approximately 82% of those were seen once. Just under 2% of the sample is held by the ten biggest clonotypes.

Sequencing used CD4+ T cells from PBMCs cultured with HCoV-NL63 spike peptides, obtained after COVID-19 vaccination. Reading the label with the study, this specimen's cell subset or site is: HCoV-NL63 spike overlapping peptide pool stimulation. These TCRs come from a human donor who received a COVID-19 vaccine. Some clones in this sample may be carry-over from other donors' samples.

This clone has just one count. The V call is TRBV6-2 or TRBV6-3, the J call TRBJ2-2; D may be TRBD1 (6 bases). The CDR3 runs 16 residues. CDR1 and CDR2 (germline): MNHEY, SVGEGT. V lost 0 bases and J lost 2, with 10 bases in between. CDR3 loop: CASSYSRGHNTGELFF. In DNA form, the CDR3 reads TGTGCCAGCAGTTACTCGAGGGGACATAACACCGGGGAGCTGTTTTTT.

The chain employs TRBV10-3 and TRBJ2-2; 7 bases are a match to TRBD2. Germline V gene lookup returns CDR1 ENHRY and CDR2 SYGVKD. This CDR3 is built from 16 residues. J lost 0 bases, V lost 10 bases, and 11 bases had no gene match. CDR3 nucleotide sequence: TGTGCCACCCCATGGGGGGGGTCTCCGAACACCGGGGAGCTGTTTTTT. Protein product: CATPWGGSPNTGELFF.

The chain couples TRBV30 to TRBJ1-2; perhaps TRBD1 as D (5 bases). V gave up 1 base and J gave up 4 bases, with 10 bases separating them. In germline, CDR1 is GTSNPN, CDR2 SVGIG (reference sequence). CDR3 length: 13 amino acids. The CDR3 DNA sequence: TGTGCCTGGAGTGAGACAGCCTCCTATGGCTACACCTTC. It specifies CAWSETASYGYTF.

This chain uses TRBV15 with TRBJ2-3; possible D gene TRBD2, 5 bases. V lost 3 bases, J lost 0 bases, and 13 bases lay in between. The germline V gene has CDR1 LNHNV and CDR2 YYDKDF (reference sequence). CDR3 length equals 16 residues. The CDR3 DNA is TGTGCCACCAGCAGCGGACTGAGTACTAGCACAGATACGCAGTATTTT. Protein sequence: CATSSGLSTSTDTQYF.

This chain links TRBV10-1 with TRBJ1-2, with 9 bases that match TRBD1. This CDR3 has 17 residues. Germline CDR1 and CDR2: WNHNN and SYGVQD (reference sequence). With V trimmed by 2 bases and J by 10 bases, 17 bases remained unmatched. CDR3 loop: CASSEPQVPGQGEFYTF. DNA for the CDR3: TGCGCCAGCAGTGAGCCACAAGTCCCGGGACAGGGAGAATTCTACACCTTC.

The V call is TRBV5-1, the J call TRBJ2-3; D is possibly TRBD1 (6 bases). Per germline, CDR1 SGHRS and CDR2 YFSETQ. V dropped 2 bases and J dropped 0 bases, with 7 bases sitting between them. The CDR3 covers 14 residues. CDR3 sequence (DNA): TGCGCCAGCAGCTTTACAGGGAGCACAGATACGCAGTATTTT. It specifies CASSFTGSTDTQYF. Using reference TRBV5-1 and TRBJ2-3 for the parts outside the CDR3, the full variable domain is KAGVTQTPRYLIKTRGQQVTLSCSPISGHRSVSWYQQTPGQGLQFLFEYFSETQRNKGNFPGRFSGRQFSNSRSEMNVSTLELGDSALYLCASSFTGSTDTQYFGPGTRLTVL.

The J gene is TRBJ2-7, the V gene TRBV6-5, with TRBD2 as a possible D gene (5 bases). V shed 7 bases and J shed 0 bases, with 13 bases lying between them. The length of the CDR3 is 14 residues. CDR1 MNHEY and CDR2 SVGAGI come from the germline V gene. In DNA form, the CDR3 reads TGTGCCAGCACCAGGACTGGGAGCTCCTACGAGCAGTACGTC. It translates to CASTRTGSSYEQYV.

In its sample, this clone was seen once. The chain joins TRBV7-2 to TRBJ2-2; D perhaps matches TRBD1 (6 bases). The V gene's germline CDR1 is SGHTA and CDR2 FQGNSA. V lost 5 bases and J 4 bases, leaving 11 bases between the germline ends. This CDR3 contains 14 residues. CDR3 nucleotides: TGTGCCAGCAGCCGTACAGGGATCACCGGGGAGCTGTTTTTT. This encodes CASSRTGITGELFF.

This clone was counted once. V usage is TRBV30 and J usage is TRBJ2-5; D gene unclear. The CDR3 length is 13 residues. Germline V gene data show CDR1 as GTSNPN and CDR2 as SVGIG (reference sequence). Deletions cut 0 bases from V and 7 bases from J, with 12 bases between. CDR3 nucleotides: TGTGCCTGGAGTGTTGGGGTAACGGGGACCCAGTACTTC. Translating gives CAWSVGVTGTQYF.

The CDR3 DNA reads as TGCGCCAGCAGCATCCGGGCCGAAGACCGAAAACTGTTTTTT. Residues: CASSIRAEDRKLFF. The J gene is TRBJ1-4, the V gene TRBV5-1; D gene ambiguous. The length of the CDR3 is 14 residues. Germline-derived CDR1 and CDR2 are SGHRS and YFSETQ. Trimming stripped 4 bases from V and 10 bases from J, with 17 bases between.

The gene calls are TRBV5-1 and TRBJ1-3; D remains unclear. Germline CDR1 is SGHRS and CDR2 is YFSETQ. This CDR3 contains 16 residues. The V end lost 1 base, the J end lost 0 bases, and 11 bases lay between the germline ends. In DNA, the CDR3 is TGCGCCAGCAGCTTGATCTCGGCTAGCTCTGGAAACACCATATATTTT. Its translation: CASSLISASSGNTIYF.

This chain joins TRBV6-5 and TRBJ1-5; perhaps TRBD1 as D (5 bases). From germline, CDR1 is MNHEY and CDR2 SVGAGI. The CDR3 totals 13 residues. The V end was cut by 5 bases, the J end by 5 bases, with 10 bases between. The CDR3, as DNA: TGTGCCAGCAGTCCGACAGTAGATCAGCCCCAGCATTTT. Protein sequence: CASSPTVDQPQHF.

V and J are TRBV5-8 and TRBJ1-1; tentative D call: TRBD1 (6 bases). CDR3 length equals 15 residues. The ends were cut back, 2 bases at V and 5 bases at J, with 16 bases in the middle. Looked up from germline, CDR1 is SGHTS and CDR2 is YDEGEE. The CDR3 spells CASSLNRAYGTEAFF. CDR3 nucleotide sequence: TGTGCCAGCAGCTTAAACAGGGCGTATGGGACTGAAGCTTTCTTT.

The CDR3 reads CASSTTGTGGLEQFF. The DNA for the CDR3 is TGTGCCAGTAGTACAACCGGGACAGGGGGCCTTGAGCAGTTCTTC. The chain joins TRBV19 to TRBJ2-1, with 12 bases that match TRBD1. Losses at the gene ends were 4 bases for V and 9 bases for J; bases not matched to a gene: 7. CDR3 size: 15 residues. Germline CDR1 and CDR2: LNHDA and SQIVND (reference sequence).

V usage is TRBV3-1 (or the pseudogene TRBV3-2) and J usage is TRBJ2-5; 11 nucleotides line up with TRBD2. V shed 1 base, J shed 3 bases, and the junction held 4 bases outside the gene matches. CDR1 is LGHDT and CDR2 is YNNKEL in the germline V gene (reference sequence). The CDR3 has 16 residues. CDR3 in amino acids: CASSQGLAGGKETQYF. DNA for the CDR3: TGTGCCAGCAGCCAAGGGCTAGCGGGGGGTAAAGAGACCCAGTACTTC.

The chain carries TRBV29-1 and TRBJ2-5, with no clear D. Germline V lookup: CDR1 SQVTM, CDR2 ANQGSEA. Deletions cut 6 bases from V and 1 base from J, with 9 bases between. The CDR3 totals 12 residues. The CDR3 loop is CSVRPPQETQYF. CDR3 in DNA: TGCAGCGTCCGTCCACCCCAAGAGACCCAGTACTTC.

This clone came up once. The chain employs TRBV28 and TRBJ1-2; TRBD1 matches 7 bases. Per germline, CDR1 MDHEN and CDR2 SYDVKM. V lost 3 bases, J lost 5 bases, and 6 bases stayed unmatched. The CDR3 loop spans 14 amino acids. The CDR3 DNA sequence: TGTGCCAGCAGTTTGACAGGGATTCGATATGGCTACACCTTC. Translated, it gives CASSLTGIRYGYTF.

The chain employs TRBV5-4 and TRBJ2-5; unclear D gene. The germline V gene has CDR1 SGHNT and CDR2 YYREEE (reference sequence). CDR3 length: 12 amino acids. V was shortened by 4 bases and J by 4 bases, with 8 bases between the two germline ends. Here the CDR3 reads CASSRASETQYF. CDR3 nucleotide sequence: TGTGCCAGCAGCAGAGCCTCAGAGACCCAGTACTTC.

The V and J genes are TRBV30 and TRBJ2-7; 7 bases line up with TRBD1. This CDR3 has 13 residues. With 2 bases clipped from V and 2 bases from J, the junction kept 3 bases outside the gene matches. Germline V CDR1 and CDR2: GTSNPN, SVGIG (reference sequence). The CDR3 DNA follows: TGTGCCTGGAGTTCGGGACAGCCCTACGAGCAGTACGTC. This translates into CAWSSGQPYEQYV.

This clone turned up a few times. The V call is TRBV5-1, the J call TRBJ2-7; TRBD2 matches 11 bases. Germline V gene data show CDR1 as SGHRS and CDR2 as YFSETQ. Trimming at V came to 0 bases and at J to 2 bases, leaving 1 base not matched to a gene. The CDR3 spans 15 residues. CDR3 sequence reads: CASSLASGGTYEQYV. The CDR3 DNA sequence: TGCGCCAGCAGCTTGGCTAGCGGGGGGACCTACGAGCAGTACGTC.